These T cell receptor beta chains were read from a single sample in a study of neurological immune-mediated disorders. MiXCR, run by TCRdb on the 5' RACE reads, gives a single entry per CDR3 protein. The top ten hold 4.6% of the sample, which has 70,000 to 75,000 distinct CDR3 sequences, roughly 13% seen once. Material: PBMCs. Receptor source: a female donor with HTLV-1-associated myelopathy (HAM/TSP). Each CDR3 is given with its conserved first and last residue. The D gene is left open where the match is weak. For some rows the clone size is stated as once, few or many, or as a class when expanded; others skip it.

>many|TRBJ2-5|TRBV9|-
CASSVGSHAETQYF
TGTGCCAGCAGCGTAGGATCTCATGCAGAGACCCAGTACTTC
>many|TRBJ1-2|TRBV29-1|-
CSVDSFLGNYGYTF
TGCAGCGTTGACTCATTTCTGGGAAACTATGGCTACACCTTC
>many|TRBJ1-5|TRBV5-1|-
CASSLAPSLNQPQHF
TGCGCCAGCAGCTTGGCGCCTTCCTTAAATCAGCCCCAGCATTTT
>many|TRBJ2-3|TRBV9|TRBD2
CASSVVAGGTDTQYF
TGTGCCAGCAGCGTGGTAGCGGGGGGCACAGATACGCAGTATTTT
>many|TRBJ2-5|TRBV7-2|-
CASSSGPQETQYF
TGTGCCAGCAGCTCGGGACCCCAAGAGACCCAGTACTTC
>many|TRBJ1-4|TRBV5-1|-
CASSPTAGGNEKLFF
TGCGCCAGCAGCCCAACCGCCGGGGGGAATGAAAAACTGTTTTTT
>many|TRBJ1-6|TRBV4-1|TRBD1
CASSQGQGGSPLHF
TGCGCCAGCAGCCAGGGACAGGGAGGCTCACCCCTCCACTTT
>many|TRBJ2-7|TRBV4-1|-
CASSQPGSQVEQYF
TGCGCCAGCAGCCAACCGGGCTCTCAGGTCGAGCAGTACTTC
>many|TRBJ2-1|TRBV25-1|TRBD2
CASSDTSGGDNEQFF
TGTGCCAGCAGTGATACTAGCGGGGGGGACAATGAGCAGTTCTTC
>-|TRBJ2-1|TRBV4-1|TRBD2
CASSQLAGEYNEQFF
TGCGCCAGCAGCCAACTAGCGGGGGAATACAATGAGCAGTTCTTC
>many|TRBJ2-5|TRBV2|-
CASSEYRAQETQYF
TGTGCCAGCAGTGAATACAGGGCCCAAGAGACCCAGTACTTC
>-|TRBJ2-3|TRBV2|-
CASSGDGGTSTDTQYF
TGTGCCAGCAGTGGTGATGGCGGAACTAGCACAGATACGCAGTATTTT
>-|TRBJ1-6|TRBV2|-
CASSEQGRRSPLHF
TGTGCCAGCAGTGAACAGGGAAGGCGTTCACCCCTCCACTTT
>-|TRBJ2-7|TRBV29-1|-
CSVGFAGLWEQYF
TGCAGCGTCGGGTTCGCGGGGCTCTGGGAGCAGTACTTC
>many|TRBJ1-5|TRBV20-1|-
CSARRGFSDQPQHF
TGCAGTGCTCGACGGGGATTCTCGGATCAGCCCCAGCATTTT
>-|TRBJ2-2|TRBV7-6|-
CASSPLFGELFF
TGTGCCAGCTCCCCTCTGTTCGGGGAGCTGTTTTTT
>many|TRBJ2-1|TRBV5-1|-
CASSLNTKARGGAYEQFF
TGCGCCAGCAGCCTCAATACTAAAGCCCGGGGAGGTGCTTATGAGCAGTTCTTC
>many|TRBJ2-5|TRBV28|-
CASSLFQETQYF
TGTGCCAGCAGTCTTTTCCAAGAGACCCAGTACTTC
>many|TRBJ2-7|TRBV4-2|TRBD2
CASSQEGTSGNYEQYF
TGTGCCAGCAGCCAAGAGGGAACTAGCGGGAACTACGAGCAGTACTTC
>-|TRBJ1-5|TRBV4-2|-
CTSSQSQGNPQHF
TGTACCAGCAGCCAGTCCCAAGGGAACCCCCAGCATTTT
>many|TRBJ1-3|TRBV10-3|TRBD1
CAISLTGALSGNTIYF
TGTGCCATCAGTTTGACAGGGGCCCTCTCTGGAAACACCATATATTTT
>many|TRBJ1-6|TRBV5-1|TRBD1
CASSFPGGYSPLHF
TGCGCCAGCAGCTTCCCAGGGGGATATTCACCCCTCCACTTT
>-|TRBJ2-1|TRBV7-2|-
CASSFRRAGRYNEQFF
TGTGCTAGCAGCTTCCGGAGGGCGGGGCGTTACAATGAGCAGTTCTTC
>-|TRBJ2-1|TRBV19|TRBD1
CASSINRGAYNEQFF
TGTGCCAGTAGTATCAACAGGGGGGCCTACAATGAGCAGTTCTTC
>-|TRBJ2-7|TRBV5-1|-
CASSWTGTYLYEQYF
TGCGCCAGCAGCTGGACCGGGACTTACCTCTACGAGCAGTACTTC
>many|TRBJ1-1|TRBV3-1|-
CASSLWPGNEAFF
TGTGCCAGCAGCCTCTGGCCAGGGAATGAAGCTTTCTTT
>many|TRBJ2-5|TRBV20-1|TRBD1
CSAPTGGQETQYF
TGCAGTGCTCCCACAGGGGGCCAAGAGACCCAGTACTTC
>few|TRBJ2-3|TRBV11-2|-
CASSLLVGGTDTQYF
TGTGCCAGCAGCTTATTGGTCGGCGGAACAGATACGCAGTATTTT
>many|TRBJ2-7|TRBV11-2|-
CASSGNRDEQYF
TGTGCCAGCAGCGGAAACAGGGACGAGCAGTACTTC
>many|TRBJ1-1|TRBV20-1|-
CSARRDITANTEAFF
TGCAGTGCCAGAAGGGATATTACAGCGAACACTGAAGCTTTCTTT
>many|TRBJ1-5|TRBV20-1|TRBD1
CSARVIQGGNQPQHF
TGCAGTGCTAGAGTTATACAGGGGGGCAATCAGCCCCAGCATTTT
>many|TRBJ1-5|TRBV27|-
CASSLSGNNQPQHF
TGTGCCAGCAGTTTATCCGGGAACAATCAGCCCCAGCATTTT
>-|TRBJ1-1|TRBV11-1|-
CASSPQTGNTEAFF
TGTGCCAGCAGCCCCCAGACAGGGAACACTGAAGCTTTCTTT
>many|TRBJ2-1|TRBV20-1|TRBD2
CSGGKAGPLIEQFF
TGCAGTGGGGGAAAAGCGGGACCTCTGATAGAGCAGTTCTTC
>many|TRBJ2-5|TRBV4-2|-
CASSQDGLAVETQYF
TGTGCCAGCAGCCAAGACGGGCTAGCAGTGGAGACCCAGTACTTC
>many|TRBJ2-7|TRBV10-2|-
CASTAQRGGEQYF
TGCGCCAGCACGGCCCAACGGGGTGGGGAGCAGTACTTC
>many|TRBJ1-4|TRBV11-2|-
CASSRDVNEKLFF
TGTGCCAGCAGCCGGGACGTTAATGAAAAACTGTTTTTT
>many|TRBJ1-4|TRBV28|-
CASSEFGSDLNEKLFF
TGTGCCAGCAGCGAATTCGGATCAGACTTAAATGAAAAACTGTTTTTT
>many|TRBJ2-2|TRBV11-2|TRBD2
CASSRRPSGENTGELFF
TGTGCCAGCAGCCGGCGGCCTAGCGGGGAGAACACCGGGGAGCTGTTTTTT
>-|TRBJ2-7|TRBV20-1|-
CSATPGRQYEQYF
TGCAGTGCTACTCCGGGACGGCAATACGAGCAGTACTTC
>many|TRBJ2-7|TRBV4-1|-
CASSQGRRMSSYEQYF
TGCGCCAGCAGCCAAGGTCGCCGCATGAGCTCCTACGAGCAGTACTTC
>many|TRBJ1-1|TRBV5-1|TRBD1
CASSRVPGQGPDTEAFF
TGCGCCAGCAGCCGAGTCCCGGGACAGGGGCCCGACACTGAAGCTTTCTTT
>-|TRBJ2-4|TRBV2|-
CAISLRGVSPEPKNIQYF
TGTGCCATTAGTCTTCGCGGAGTGTCCCCCGAGCCCAAAAACATTCAGTACTTC
>many|TRBJ2-2|TRBV29-1|-
CSVVRGTGELFF
TGCAGCGTTGTGAGAGGAACCGGGGAGCTGTTTTTT
>many|TRBJ1-2|TRBV12-3/TRBV12-4|-
CASSLGRIYGYTF
TGTGCCAGCAGTCTCGGCAGGATTTATGGCTACACCTTC
>-|TRBJ2-7|TRBV6-5|TRBD2
CASSYSTASGGNHEQYF
TGTGCCAGCAGTTACTCGACAGCGAGCGGGGGGAATCACGAGCAGTACTTC
>many|TRBJ1-2|TRBV5-1|-
CASSLEQGMGYTF
TGCGCCAGCAGCTTGGAGCAGGGGATGGGCTACACCTTC
>many|TRBJ2-7|TRBV20-1|-
CSARNEMAYPYEQYF
TGCAGTGCCAGGAACGAGATGGCTTATCCCTACGAGCAGTACTTC
>many|TRBJ2-1|TRBV9|-
CASSPRGASYNEQFF
TGTGCCAGCAGCCCTCGGGGGGCCTCCTACAATGAGCAGTTCTTC